These 31 T cell receptor beta chains originate from one sample sequenced in a study of cytomegalovirus exposure and HLA in healthy donors. Sequencing used immunoSEQ multiplex PCR; TCRdb keeps in-frame clones, though not all of them. Of 130,000 to 150,000 clones listed, roughly four fifths are singletons. Sample: PBMCs. Receptors were obtained from a woman aged 30 to 39 in good health and CMV-seronegative.

The chain carries TRBV18 and TRBJ2-1, with 9 nucleotides matching TRBD1. The trim removed 4 bases at V and 6 bases at J, leaving 1 base unmatched. This CDR3 region has 13 residues. CDR1 KGHSH and CDR2 LQKENI come from the germline V gene. The CDR3 region is CASSLQGANEQFF. The CDR3 DNA is TGTGCCAGCTCACTACAGGGGGCCAATGAGCAGTTCTTC.

The chain couples TRBV5-1 to TRBJ1-5; weak D call: TRBD1 (5 bases). CDR1 is SGHRS and CDR2 is YFSETQ in the germline V gene. The CDR3 is made up of 13 amino acids. Trimming stripped 4 bases from V and 6 bases from J, with 11 bases between. The CDR3 nucleotides read TGCGCCAGCAGCACCAGGGAAGGTCAGCCCCAGCATTTT. Translating it yields CASSTREGQPQHF. The whole variable domain, remainder taken from reference TRBV5-1 and TRBJ1-5, is KAGVTQTPRYLIKTRGQQVTLSCSPISGHRSVSWYQQTPGQGLQFLFEYFSETQRNKGNFPGRFSGRQFSNSRSEMNVSTLELGDSALYLCASSTREGQPQHFGDGTRLSIL.

This chain joins TRBV7-9 and TRBJ1-5, with a possible D match to TRBD1 (6 bases). Germline CDR1 SEHNR, CDR2 FQNEAQ (reference sequence). With 5 bases removed from V and 0 bases from J, the gap between germline ends came to 17 bases. The CDR3 has 17 residues. The DNA for the CDR3 is TGTGCCAGCAGCCTTACCGGGACAATTTATAGCAATCAGCCCCAGCATTTT. Protein product: CASSLTGTIYSNQPQHF.

A few counts support this clone. Within the sample, other DNA sequences also encode this same CDR3. The J gene is TRBJ1-5, the V gene TRBV27; 8 nucleotides agree with TRBD1. The CDR3 has 14 residues. Germline V gives CDR1 MNHEY, CDR2 SMNVEV (reference sequence). The V gene end was trimmed by 5 bases and the J gene end by 7 bases; junction bases not matched to a gene: 7. Here the CDR3 DNA reads TGTGCCAGCAGTCTGTCAGGGGGCGGACAGCCCCAGCATTTT. Protein: CASSLSGGGQPQHF.

This clone has just one count. The chain has TRBV9 and TRBJ1-3, with D maybe TRBD1 (5 bases). V was cut by 0 bases and J by 4 bases, with 14 bases left in between. The CDR3 has 16 amino acids. The germline gives CDR1 SGDLS, CDR2 YYNGEE. DNA for the CDR3: TGTGCCAGCAGCGTAGGATCTGGGGGGGACGGAAACACCATATATTTT. It specifies CASSVGSGGDGNTIYF.

This clone was observed once. The chain recombines TRBV11-2 with TRBJ2-7; the D gene is possibly TRBD2 (6 bases). V gave up 1 base and J gave up 7 bases, with 14 bases separating them. The CDR3 consists of 14 residues. Germline CDR1 SGHAT, CDR2 FQNNGV. The CDR3 DNA follows: TGTGCCAGCAGCTTAGCCGGGGCGGGGAGGGAGCAGTACTTC. It is translated as CASSLAGAGREQYF.

The chain couples TRBV7-9 to TRBJ2-7, with 9 bases identical to TRBD2. Germline trimming cut 6 bases from V and 0 bases from J; bases unmatched to any gene: 6. Germline values: CDR1 SEHNR, CDR2 FQNEAQ (reference sequence). This CDR3 is 15 amino acids long. The CDR3 spells CASSQSGGPSYEQYF. CDR3 coding DNA: TGTGCCAGCAGTCAAAGCGGGGGGCCCTCCTACGAGCAGTACTTC.

The rearrangement joins TRBV30 to TRBJ2-5; D unclear. The germline CDR1 and CDR2 sequences are GTSNPN and SVGIG (reference sequence). V lost 0 bases to trimming and J lost 8 bases, with 7 bases between them. This CDR3 comprises 11 residues. CDR3 in DNA: TGTGCCTGGAGTGTACGCGCAACCCAGTACTTC. Residues: CAWSVRATQYF. The entire variable domain, with the rest obtained from reference TRBV30 and TRBJ2-5, is as follows: SQTIHQWPATLVQPVGSPLSLECTVEGTSNPNLYWYRQAAGRGLQLLFYSVGIGQISSEVPQNLSASRPQDRQFILSSKKLLLSDSGFYLCAWSVRATQYFGPGTRLLVL.

This chain joins TRBV7-6 and TRBJ2-2; a possible D gene is TRBD1 (6 bases). Looked up from germline, CDR1 is SGHVS and CDR2 is FNYEAQ. The CDR3 is 15 amino acids. V lost 5 bases and J 1 base, leaving 11 bases between the germline ends. This CDR3 is CASSRWTENTGELFF. The CDR3 DNA reads TGTGCCAGCAGCAGATGGACAGAGAACACCGGGGAGCTGTTTTTT. The entire variable domain, with the rest obtained from reference TRBV7-6 and TRBJ2-2, is as follows: GAGVSQSPRYKVTKRGQDVALRCDPISGHVSLYWYRQALGQGPEFLTYFNYEAQQDKSGLPNDRFSAERPEGSISTLTIQRTEQRDSAMYRCASSRWTENTGELFFGEGSRLTVL.

The chain combines TRBV25-1 with TRBJ2-1; 8 bases are shared with TRBD2. CDR3 length: 15 residues. Trimming removed 3 bases from V and 8 bases from J; junction bases left unmatched: 9. Germline V CDR1 and CDR2: MGHDK, SYGVNS. Here the CDR3 DNA reads TGTGCCAGCAGTGATGTGGTGGCGACTAGCGATGAGCAGTTCTTC. The encoded protein is CASSDVVATSDEQFF. The complete variable domain, with remaining parts taken from reference TRBV25-1 and TRBJ2-1, reads EADIYQTPRYLVIGTGKKITLECSQTMGHDKMYWYQQDPGMELHLIHYSYGVNSTEKGDLSSESTVSRIRTEHFPLTLESARPSHTSQYLCASSDVVATSDEQFFGPGTRLTVL.

The chain uses TRBV19 and TRBJ1-2, with a weak D call TRBD1 (6 bases). CDR1 and CDR2 from the germline V gene are LNHDA and SQIVND (reference sequence). CDR3 length: 13 amino acids. V lost 5 bases and J lost 4, with 11 bases in between. CDR3 amino acids: CASSDDRTYGYTF. The CDR3 nucleotides read TGTGCCAGTAGTGACGACAGGACCTATGGCTACACCTTC.

The chain recombines TRBV11-2 with TRBJ1-1; D gene unclear. V was clipped by 0 bases and J by 4 bases, with 6 bases between them. Germline CDR1 and CDR2: SGHAT and FQNNGV. The CDR3 runs 13 residues. The CDR3 protein is CASSLEGGTEAFF. CDR3 coding DNA: TGTGCCAGCAGCTTAGAGGGAGGCACTGAAGCTTTCTTT.

The J gene is TRBJ1-5, the V gene TRBV2, with D possibly being TRBD1 (5 bases). The germline gives CDR1 SNHLY, CDR2 FYNNEI. The germline V and J ends were trimmed by 4 bases and 7 bases, with 8 bases remaining between them. This CDR3 region has 12 residues. As DNA, the CDR3 is TGTGCCAGCAGTGGACAGAAGCAGCCCCAGCATTTT. Translation gives CASSGQKQPQHF.

V gene TRBV6-1 combines with J gene TRBJ1-2, with D tentatively TRBD1 (6 bases). The CDR3 is 14 residues long. Trimming took 0 bases from V and 3 from J, leaving 8 bases between them. CDR1 and CDR2 from the germline V gene are MNHNS and SASEGT. The CDR3 region is CASSEAGAHYGYTF. The CDR3 nucleotides are TGTGCCAGCAGTGAAGCGGGGGCCCACTATGGCTACACCTTC.

The chain carries TRBV5-1 and TRBJ1-5; D uncertain. CDR3 length equals 13 residues. CDR1 is SGHRS, CDR2 YFSETQ, per germline. V lost 0 bases, J lost 5 bases, and 6 bases lay in between. The CDR3 DNA is TGCGCCAGCAGCTTGGGTGGAGATCAGCCCCAGCATTTT. Translation: CASSLGGDQPQHF.

This clone has only one observation. The chain couples TRBV5-6 to TRBJ2-6; D possibly corresponds to TRBD1 (5 bases). The CDR3 has 15 amino acids. Germline loops: CDR1 SGHDT, CDR2 YYEEEE. V lost 2 bases, J lost 1 base, and 7 bases lay in between. The CDR3 loop is CASSFQGSGANVLTF. As DNA, the CDR3 is TGTGCCAGCAGCTTCCAGGGTTCTGGGGCCAACGTCCTGACTTTC.

The chain is built from TRBV18 and TRBJ2-3; 7 bases are shared with TRBD2. Germline values: CDR1 KGHSH, CDR2 LQKENI. J was trimmed by 4 bases and V by 2 bases; bases with no gene match: 9. The CDR3 covers 16 residues. The CDR3 sequence: CASSPFRGVRADTQYF. CDR3 nucleotide sequence: TGTGCCAGCTCACCATTCCGGGGGGTTAGGGCAGATACGCAGTATTTT.

V and J are TRBV12-5 and TRBJ2-3; D may be TRBD1 (6 bases). Trimming stripped 0 bases from V and 0 bases from J, with 19 bases between. Germline V CDR1 and CDR2: LGHNT, FRNRAP. The CDR3 loop spans 19 amino acids. The CDR3, as DNA: TGTGCTAGTGGTTTGGTGCGCGACGGGGACACCTCTAGCACAGATACGCAGTATTTT. It translates to CASGLVRDGDTSSTDTQYF.

V and J are TRBV7-3 and TRBJ2-3; 10 nucleotides line up with TRBD2. Germline values: CDR1 SGHTA, CDR2 FQGTGA. V was pared by 6 bases and J by 7 bases, with 4 bases of the junction left unmatched. This CDR3 region has 13 residues. This chain's CDR3 is CASRSSGGYTQYF. The CDR3 nucleotides are TGTGCCAGCAGAAGTAGCGGGGGGTATACGCAGTATTTT.

The genes are TRBV11-2 and TRBJ2-7; weak D call: TRBD1 (6 bases). Looked up from germline, CDR1 is SGHAT and CDR2 is FQNNGV. V gave up 5 bases and J gave up 3 bases, with 17 bases separating them. The CDR3 consists of 15 residues. The CDR3 sequence is CASSRALGQFYEQYF. CDR3 DNA sequence: TGTGCCAGCAGCAGAGCCCTCGGACAGTTCTACGAGCAGTACTTC. The full variable domain, completed using reference TRBV11-2 and TRBJ2-7, is EAGVAQSPRYKIIEKRQSVAFWCNPISGHATLYWYQQILGQGPKLLIQFQNNGVVDDSQLPKDRFSAERLKGVDSTLKIQPAKLEDSAVYLCASSRALGQFYEQYFGPGTRLTVT.

This chain connects TRBV2 to TRBJ1-5; D is perhaps TRBD1 (5 bases). Germline lookup yields CDR1 SNHLY and CDR2 FYNNEI. This CDR3 is built from 14 residues. V lost 3 bases to trimming and J lost 5 bases, with 11 bases between them. Written as DNA, the CDR3 is TGTGCCAGCAGTGACGCAGGGATGCATCAGCCCCAGCATTTT. Residues: CASSDAGMHQPQHF.

This rearrangement joins TRBV4-1 to TRBJ2-7; 9 nucleotides align to TRBD1. V trimming: 4 bases; J trimming: 1 base; junction bases outside the gene matches: 8. Germline CDR1 reads MGHRA; CDR2 reads YSYEKL. CDR3 length equals 16 residues. Here the CDR3 reads CASSLLPGQGSYEQYF. DNA of the CDR3: TGCGCCAGCAGCCTACTGCCGGGACAGGGATCCTACGAGCAGTACTTC.

The V call is TRBV7-8, the J call TRBJ1-1; D is unclear. This CDR3 region has 13 residues. V lost 6 bases and J lost 7, with 15 bases in between. The V gene's germline CDR1 is SGHVS and CDR2 FQNEAQ. The CDR3, as DNA: TGTGCCAGCAGTAAGGGAGGGAGCAATGAAGCTTTCTTT. Its translation is CASSKGGSNEAFF.

V usage is TRBV27 and J usage is TRBJ1-1; no clear D gene. The ends were cut back, 6 bases at V and 4 bases at J, with 6 bases in the middle. Germline V gene sequence: CDR1 MNHEY, CDR2 SMNVEV (reference sequence). The CDR3 length is 11 residues. CDR3 sequence: CASRAGTEAFF. The CDR3 DNA is TGTGCCAGCAGAGCGGGCACTGAAGCTTTCTTT.

This rearrangement joins TRBV4-2 to TRBJ2-2; D not certain. The CDR3 runs to 15 residues. V dropped 4 bases and J dropped 3 bases, with 12 bases sitting between them. Looked up from germline, CDR1 is LGHNA and CDR2 is YNFKEQ. CDR3 region: CASSPPTRDTGELFF. CDR3 sequence (DNA): TGTGCCAGCAGCCCACCAACCCGCGACACCGGGGAGCTGTTTTTT.

The chain joins TRBV2 to TRBJ1-4, with D tentatively TRBD1 (5 bases). The CDR3 covers 13 residues. With 8 bases removed from V and 8 bases from J, the gap between germline ends came to 15 bases. The V gene's germline CDR1 is SNHLY and CDR2 FYNNEI. The CDR3 reads CASWRGIKEKLFF. CDR3 nucleotide sequence: TGTGCCAGCTGGCGGGGGATAAAGGAAAAACTGTTTTTT.

The rearrangement joins TRBV4-3 to TRBJ1-6; D is perhaps TRBD1 (6 bases). Germline values: CDR1 LGHNA, CDR2 YSLEER. This CDR3 comprises 14 residues. Trimming left V 1 base short and J 7 bases short, with 8 bases between. The CDR3 nucleotides read TGCGCCAGCAGCCAAGCAGGGGTGAATTCACCCCTCCACTTT. Its translation: CASSQAGVNSPLHF.

With regard to this clone: Other nucleotide sequences in the sample specify the same CDR3. This sequence joins TRBV5-1 and TRBJ1-5; maybe TRBD1 (6 bases). Trimming stripped 5 bases from V and 0 bases from J, with 9 bases between. The CDR3 length is 14 residues. CDR1 SGHRS and CDR2 YFSETQ come from the germline V gene. The CDR3 spells CASSFRGSNQPQHF. The DNA of the CDR3 is TGCGCCAGCAGTTTCAGGGGTAGCAATCAGCCCCAGCATTTT.

The genes are TRBV5-1 and TRBJ2-2; D is possibly TRBD1 (6 bases). The CDR3 extends over 15 amino acids. V lost 6 bases and J lost 5, with 17 bases in between. The germline V gene has CDR1 SGHRS and CDR2 YFSETQ. Written as DNA, the CDR3 is TGCGCCAGCATTCAACAGGGTCTCGGGACCGGGGAGCTGTTTTTT. Protein product: CASIQQGLGTGELFF.

J is TRBJ1-1 and V is TRBV5-1; D perhaps matches TRBD1 (6 bases). This CDR3 has 16 residues. Trimming shortened V by 0 bases and J by 1 base, and 13 bases separated the two germline ends. From germline, CDR1 is SGHRS and CDR2 YFSETQ. CDR3 nucleotides: TGCGCCAGCAGCTTGGCAGGGCAGGGGCGGAACACTGAAGCTTTCTTT. Its translation: CASSLAGQGRNTEAFF. Drawing the rest from reference TRBV5-1 and TRBJ1-1, the complete variable domain is KAGVTQTPRYLIKTRGQQVTLSCSPISGHRSVSWYQQTPGQGLQFLFEYFSETQRNKGNFPGRFSGRQFSNSRSEMNVSTLELGDSALYLCASSLAGQGRNTEAFFGQGTRLTVV.

The rearrangement uses TRBV4-2 and TRBJ1-2; TRBD1 agrees at 7 bases. Germline V gene data show CDR1 as LGHNA and CDR2 as YNFKEQ. The CDR3 sequence is 14 residues long. Losses at the gene ends were 4 bases for V and 5 bases for J; bases not matched to a gene: 7. The CDR3 region is CASSPQGQLYGYTF. CDR3 sequence (DNA): TGTGCCAGCAGCCCTCAGGGACAGCTATATGGCTACACCTTC.